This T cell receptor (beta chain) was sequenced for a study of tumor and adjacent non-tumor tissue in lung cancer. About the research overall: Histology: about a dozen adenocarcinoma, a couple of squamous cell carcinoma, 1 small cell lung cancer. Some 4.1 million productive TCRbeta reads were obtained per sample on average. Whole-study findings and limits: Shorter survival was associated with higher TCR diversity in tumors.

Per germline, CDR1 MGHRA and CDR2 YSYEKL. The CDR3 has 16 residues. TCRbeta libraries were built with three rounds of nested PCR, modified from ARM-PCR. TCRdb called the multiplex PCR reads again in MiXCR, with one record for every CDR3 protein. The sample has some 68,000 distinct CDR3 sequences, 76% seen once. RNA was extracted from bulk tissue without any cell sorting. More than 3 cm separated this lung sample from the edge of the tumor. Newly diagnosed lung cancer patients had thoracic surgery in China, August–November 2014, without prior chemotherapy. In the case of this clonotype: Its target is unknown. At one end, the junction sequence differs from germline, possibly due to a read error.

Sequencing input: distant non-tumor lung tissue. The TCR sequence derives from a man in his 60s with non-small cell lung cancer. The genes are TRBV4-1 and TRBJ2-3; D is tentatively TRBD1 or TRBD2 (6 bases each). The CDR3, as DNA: TGCACCAGCAGCCAAGTATTCGGGGGCGTCACATATACGCAGTATTTT. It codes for CTSSQVFGGVTYTQYF.